The rows below give T cell receptor beta chains drawn from one sample of a study of blood T cell repertoires in COVID-19. Sequencing used immunoSEQ multiplex PCR; TCRdb keeps in-frame clones, though not all of them. This table has under 500,000 clones, around 89% appearing once. Source material: peripheral blood. These receptors originate from a woman aged 25 to 39 with acute or convalescent COVID-19. The CDR3 runs from the conserved cysteine through the conserved F or W. The order of the fields is clone size, V gene, D gene, J gene, CDR3 protein, CDR3 DNA. D genes are given only for firm matches. A row's size may be missing; if present it is once, few, many or a size class.

abundance: -
v_gene: TRBV12-3/TRBV12-4
d_gene: -
j_gene: TRBJ2-7
CDR3aa: CASSLRGDDEQYF
CDR3nt: TGTGCCAGCAGTTTGCGGGGAGACGACGAGCAGTACTTC

abundance: once
v_gene: TRBV28
d_gene: TRBD1
j_gene: TRBJ1-5
CDR3aa: CASTRTGGRGQPQHF
CDR3nt: TGTGCCAGCACCAGAACAGGGGGCAGGGGTCAGCCCCAGCATTTT

abundance: -
v_gene: TRBV11-2
d_gene: -
j_gene: TRBJ2-7
CDR3aa: CASSLETGAYEQYF
CDR3nt: TGTGCCAGCAGCTTAGAGACAGGTGCCTACGAGCAGTACTTC

abundance: once
v_gene: TRBV29-1
d_gene: -
j_gene: TRBJ2-7
CDR3aa: CSVEDRSGSYEQYF
CDR3nt: TGCAGCGTTGAAGATCGCTCAGGCTCCTACGAGCAGTACTTC

abundance: -
v_gene: TRBV14
d_gene: TRBD1
j_gene: TRBJ1-1
CDR3aa: CASSQAKGQGAQSRYEAFF
CDR3nt: TGTGCCAGCAGCCAAGCAAAGGGACAGGGGGCGCAAAGTCGATATGAAGCTTTCTTT

abundance: -
v_gene: TRBV10-1
d_gene: -
j_gene: TRBJ2-1
CDR3aa: CASGDRRGVQFF
CDR3nt: TGCGCCAGTGGTGACAGGCGCGGTGTCCAGTTCTTC

abundance: -
v_gene: TRBV19
d_gene: -
j_gene: TRBJ2-7
CDR3aa: CASSLTGSYEQYF
CDR3nt: TGTGCCAGTAGTCTGACAGGATCCTACGAGCAGTACTTC

abundance: -
v_gene: TRBV9
d_gene: TRBD2
j_gene: TRBJ2-2
CDR3aa: CASSVASGGARTGELFF
CDR3nt: TGTGCCAGCAGCGTAGCCAGCGGGGGGGCTCGAACCGGGGAGCTGTTTTTT

abundance: -
v_gene: TRBV18
d_gene: -
j_gene: TRBJ2-3
CDR3aa: CASSPPFRSDTQYF
CDR3nt: TGTGCCAGCTCACCACCTTTCCGGTCGGATACGCAGTATTTT

abundance: -
v_gene: TRBV6-6
d_gene: TRBD1
j_gene: TRBJ1-2
CDR3aa: CASSRGGQAYGYTF
CDR3nt: TGTGCCAGCAGTCGCGGGGGACAGGCCTATGGCTACACCTTC

abundance: -
v_gene: TRBV19
d_gene: TRBD1
j_gene: TRBJ1-1
CDR3aa: CASSMQGGQNTEAFF
CDR3nt: TGTGCCAGTAGCATGCAGGGGGGCCAAAACACTGAAGCTTTCTTT

abundance: -
v_gene: TRBV10-2
d_gene: -
j_gene: TRBJ2-1
CDR3aa: CASSESDFRGAEQFF
CDR3nt: TGCGCCAGCAGTGAGTCGGACTTTCGGGGTGCTGAGCAGTTCTTC

abundance: -
v_gene: TRBV30
d_gene: -
j_gene: TRBJ1-4
CDR3aa: CAWSESSVGKLFF
CDR3nt: TGTGCCTGGAGTGAGTCGTCCGTCGGAAAACTGTTTTTT

abundance: -
v_gene: TRBV7-3
d_gene: -
j_gene: TRBJ2-2
CDR3aa: CASSLDIYTGELFF
CDR3nt: TGTGCCAGCAGCTTAGACATTTACACCGGGGAGCTGTTTTTT

abundance: -
v_gene: TRBV3-1/TRBV3-2
d_gene: TRBD1
j_gene: TRBJ1-1
CDR3aa: CASSDRALDTEAFF
CDR3nt: TGTGCCAGCTCAGACAGGGCGCTGGACACTGAAGCTTTCTTT

abundance: -
v_gene: TRBV5-5
d_gene: -
j_gene: TRBJ1-5
CDR3aa: CASSGQEYSNQPQHF
CDR3nt: TGTGCCAGCAGCGGACAAGAGTATAGCAATCAGCCCCAGCATTTT

abundance: -
v_gene: TRBV28
d_gene: -
j_gene: TRBJ1-5
CDR3aa: CASSLTPRGFVTQPQHF
CDR3nt: TGTGCCAGCAGTCTTACCCCCAGGGGTTTTGTTACTCAGCCCCAGCATTTT

abundance: -
v_gene: TRBV24-1
d_gene: -
j_gene: TRBJ2-3
CDR3aa: CATSDLTGDTDTQYF
CDR3nt: TGTGCCACCAGTGATCTGACAGGCGACACAGATACGCAGTATTTT

abundance: -
v_gene: TRBV6-4
d_gene: TRBD1
j_gene: TRBJ1-6
CDR3aa: CATINLGQGNSPLHF
CDR3nt: TGTGCCACCATCAATCTCGGACAGGGGAATTCACCCCTCCACTTT

abundance: -
v_gene: TRBV5-1
d_gene: -
j_gene: TRBJ2-7
CDR3aa: CASSLTGNEQYF
CDR3nt: TGCGCCAGCAGCTTGACAGGGAACGAGCAGTACTTC

abundance: -
v_gene: TRBV6-5
d_gene: TRBD2
j_gene: TRBJ2-1
CDR3aa: CASYGGGSYNEQFF
CDR3nt: TGTGCCAGTTACGGGGGGGGATCCTACAATGAGCAGTTCTTC

abundance: once
v_gene: TRBV5-1
d_gene: TRBD2
j_gene: TRBJ2-3
CDR3aa: CASSHDYRLAVSTDTQYF
CDR3nt: TGCGCCAGCAGCCACGACTATCGGCTAGCGGTTAGCACAGATACGCAGTATTTT